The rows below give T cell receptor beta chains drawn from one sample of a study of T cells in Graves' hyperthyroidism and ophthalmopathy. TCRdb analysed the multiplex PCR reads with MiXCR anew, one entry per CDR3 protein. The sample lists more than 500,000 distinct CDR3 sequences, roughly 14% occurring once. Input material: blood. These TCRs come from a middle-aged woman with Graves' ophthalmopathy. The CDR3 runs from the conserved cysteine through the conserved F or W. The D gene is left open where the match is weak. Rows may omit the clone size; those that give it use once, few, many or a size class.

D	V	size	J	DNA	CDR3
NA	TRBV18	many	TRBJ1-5	TGTGCCAGCAGCCCACAGGGAGGCAGCAATCAGCCCCAGCATTTT	CASSPQGGSNQPQHF
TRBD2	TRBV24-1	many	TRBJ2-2	TGTGCCACCAGTGCCTCTAGCGGGAGGGCCATCGGGAACACCGGGGAGCTGTTTTTT	CATSASSGRAIGNTGELFF
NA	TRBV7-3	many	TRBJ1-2	TGTGCCAGCAGCTTAACCCCGGGGAAAGCCTATGGTTATAAGGGCTACACCTTC	CASSLTPGKAYGYKGYTF
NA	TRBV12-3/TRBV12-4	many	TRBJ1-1	TGTGCCAGCAGTTTTGGTTCCCGTGAAGCTTTCTTT	CASSFGSREAFF
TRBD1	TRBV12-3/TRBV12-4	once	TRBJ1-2	TGTGCCAGCAGTTGGACAGGGGGACGTGGCTACACCTTC	CASSWTGGRGYTF
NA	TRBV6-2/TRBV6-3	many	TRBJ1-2	TGTGCCAGCAGTTACGAAGTTCTCTATGGCTACACCTTC	CASSYEVLYGYTF
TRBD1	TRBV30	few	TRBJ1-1	TGTGCCTGGACCCAACAGGGGGACACTGAAGCTTTCTTT	CAWTQQGDTEAFF
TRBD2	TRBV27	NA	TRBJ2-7	TGTGCCAGCAGTCGTACTAGCGGGAGGGGTTCCTACGAGCAGTACTTC	CASSRTSGRGSYEQYF
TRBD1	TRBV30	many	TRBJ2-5	TGTGCCTGGAATCGATGGACAGGGGGCTTAGAGACCCAGTACTTC	CAWNRWTGGLETQYF
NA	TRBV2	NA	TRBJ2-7	TGTGCCAGCAGTGAGGAGGGGACCTACGAGCAGTACTTC	CASSEEGTYEQYF
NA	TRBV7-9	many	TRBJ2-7	TGTGCCAGCAGCTTAGTAGCGCGGAGCGGCTCCTACGAGCAGTACTTC	CASSLVARSGSYEQYF
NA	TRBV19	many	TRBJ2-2	TGTGCCAGTAGTGAAATGAGCGTGAACACCGGGGAGCTGTTTTTT	CASSEMSVNTGELFF
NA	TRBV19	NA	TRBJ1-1	TGTGCCAGTAGTATGGGCCCGCGAAATCCAGCTTTCTTT	CASSMGPRNPAFF
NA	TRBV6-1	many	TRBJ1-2	TGTGCCAGCAGGGAGGACCTCCTGGGCTATGGCTACACCTTC	CASREDLLGYGYTF
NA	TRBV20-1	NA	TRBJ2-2	TGCAGTGGGATCGAGGCGGACACCGGGGAGCTGTTTTTT	CSGIEADTGELFF
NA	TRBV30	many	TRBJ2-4	TGTGCCTGGACCGTCCCTAATACAAAAAACATTCAGTACTTC	CAWTVPNTKNIQYF
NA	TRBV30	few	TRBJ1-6	TGTGCCTGGAGTGTAAAGGGCCCCCTAGGCGGTTCACCCCTCCACTTT	CAWSVKGPLGGSPLHF
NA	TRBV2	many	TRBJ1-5	TGTGCCAGCAGTGAAGTGGGGGTCGGCGGTCAGCCCCAGCATTTT	CASSEVGVGGQPQHF